This TCR beta chain is drawn from a study of T-cell reconstitution after alpha-beta-depleted transplantation in children. A library of TCRbeta sequences, prepared with unique molecular identifiers, was generated. Each CDR3 protein is one row after TCRdb ran MiXCR on the PCR reads. The table has about 580,000 distinct CDR3 sequences, 25% to 30% seen once. This clonotype was seen only a few times. Its antigen remains unknown. The V gene lost 4 bases and the J gene lost 4 bases, with 8 bases spanning the gap. The CDR3 spans 11 residues. The germline CDR1 and CDR2 sequences are SQVTM and ANQGSEA. Study-wide findings and caveats: Reportedly, only several hundred clones from non-depleted graft cells drove alpha-beta T-cell counts at about two months. T-cell numbers and diversity one year post-transplant derived largely from freshly generated T cells.

This sample comprised PBMCs, obtained before TCRalphabeta/CD19-depleted stem cell transplant. The receptor was derived from a boy less than two years old with Wiskott-Aldrich syndrome, due to receive a stem cell transplant. The chain links TRBV29-1 to TRBJ2-7, with D perhaps given as TRBD1 or TRBD2 (5 bases each). Here the CDR3 DNA reads TGCAGCGTTGGGGACGGTTACGAGCAGTACTTC. It yields the protein CSVGDGYEQYF.